This entry lists 3 T cell receptor beta chains sequenced from one sample in a study of liver allograft versus peripheral blood T cells. Overall study context: Recipients' peripheral blood supplied the T cell receptor repertoires against which those in transplanted livers were compared.

TCRdb reprocessed the reads with MiXCR, giving one entry per CDR3 protein. The data show roughly 10,000 distinct CDR3 sequences, with about 20% seen just once and 1.7% held by the top ten. These receptors came from a human patient who had a liver transplant. Some of the T cells may derive from the graft donor.

By share of the sample, this clonotype is medium-sized. This sequence joins TRBV24-1 and TRBJ2-3, with 9 bases matching TRBD2. This CDR3 spans 16 amino acids. Trimming at V came to 3 bases and at J to 2 bases, leaving 5 bases not matched to a gene. Germline V gene data show CDR1 as KGHDR and CDR2 as SFDVKD. The CDR3 DNA sequence: TGTGCCACCAGTGATGAGGCGGGAGGGCACACAGATACGCAGTATTTT. It yields the protein CATSDEAGGHTDTQYF.

Sample share makes this clonotype medium-sized. The CDR3 sequence: CASSGTGTGANVLTF. CDR3 DNA: TGTGCCAGCTCCGGGACAGGGACCGGGGCCAACGTCCTGACTTTC. V is TRBV18 and J is TRBJ2-6, with 9 bases that match TRBD1. The V gene's germline CDR1 is KGHSH and CDR2 LQKENI. The length of the CDR3 is 15 residues. V gave up 6 bases and J gave up 4 bases; unmatched junction bases: 4.

In this sample, this clonotype is medium-sized. This chain connects TRBV24-1 to TRBJ2-6, with D uncertain. The ends were cut back, 1 base at V and 0 bases at J, with 6 bases in the middle. Germline V gene sequence: CDR1 KGHDR, CDR2 SFDVKD. The CDR3 covers 16 residues. CDR3 loop: CATSDFYDSGANVLTF. CDR3 sequence (DNA): TGTGCCACCAGTGATTTTTACGACTCTGGGGCCAACGTCCTGACTTTC.